This T cell receptor beta chain was sequenced in a study of Graves' ophthalmopathy and Graves' hyperthyroidism. Points from the study as a whole: Detection in blood was also observed for most expanded thyroid clonotypes above 0.001 frequency.

Presentation of ophthalmopathy in the donors involved moderate-to-severe activity, CAS ≥3, NOSPECS ≥4 and a duration under 3 months. Diagnosis was based on clinical symptoms, serum thyroxine, TRAb, thyroid ultrasound and orbital computed tomography. This CDR3 has 16 amino acids. Trimming removed 3 bases from V and 6 bases from J, with 18 bases in between. Germline V gene lookup returns CDR1 KGHDR and CDR2 SFDVKD. This clonotype was observed a few times. Its matching antigen is unknown. Amplified material comprised TCR beta CDR3 regions derived from RNA transcripts. First-round RT-PCR used HTBI primers; second-round multiplex PCR followed. Using its own MiXCR run on the multiplex PCR reads, TCRdb lists one record per CDR3 protein. The sample lists 600,000 to 700,000 distinct CDR3 sequences; over 40% were seen once.

The origin of this receptor is an adult man with Graves' ophthalmopathy. What was sequenced was peripheral blood. The chain joins TRBV24-1 to TRBJ2-3; tentatively, D is TRBD1 (5 bases). The CDR3 region is CATSDVDIKAADTQYF. The CDR3, as DNA: TGTGCCACCAGTGATGTGGACATCAAGGCTGCCGATACGCAGTATTTT.